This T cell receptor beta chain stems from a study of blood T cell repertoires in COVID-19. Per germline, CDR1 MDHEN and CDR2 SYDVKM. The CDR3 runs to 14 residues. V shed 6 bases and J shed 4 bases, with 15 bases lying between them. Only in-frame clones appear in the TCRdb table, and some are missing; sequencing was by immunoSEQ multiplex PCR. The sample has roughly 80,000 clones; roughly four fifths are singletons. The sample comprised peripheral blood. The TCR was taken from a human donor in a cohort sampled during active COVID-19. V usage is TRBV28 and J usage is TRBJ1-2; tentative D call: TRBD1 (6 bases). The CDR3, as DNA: TGTGCCAGCAGACCGGGACACAGGATCTATGGCTACACCTTC. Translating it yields CASRPGHRIYGYTF.